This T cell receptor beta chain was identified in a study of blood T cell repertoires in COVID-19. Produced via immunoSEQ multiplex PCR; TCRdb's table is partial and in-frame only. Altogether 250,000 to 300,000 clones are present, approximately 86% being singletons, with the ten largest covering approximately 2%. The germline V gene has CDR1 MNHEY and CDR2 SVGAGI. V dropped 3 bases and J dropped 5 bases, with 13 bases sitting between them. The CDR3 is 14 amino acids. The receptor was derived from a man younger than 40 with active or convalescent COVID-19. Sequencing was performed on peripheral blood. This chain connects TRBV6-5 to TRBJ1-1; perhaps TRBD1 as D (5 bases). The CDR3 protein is CASSYLGEGTEAFF. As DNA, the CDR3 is TGTGCCAGCAGTTATTTGGGGGAGGGGACTGAAGCTTTCTTT.